This T cell receptor (beta chain) was sequenced in a study of T cells in localized non-small cell lung cancer. As regards this clone: Its specificity is unknown.

Study-level points and caveats: The appearance of a median about 62 of the top 100 tumor clones was seen in adjacent lung. Those with higher blood T cell density had longer overall survival. Heterogeneity remains possible because sequencing was limited to only one tumor region. Uninvolved adjacent lung showed higher T cell clonality than tumor.

TCRdb's table, derived via immunoSEQ multiplex PCR, lists solely in-frame clones and lacks some. Of approximately 11,000 clones in the sample, 82% were seen once. The clonotype originates from a female donor older than 55 with stage II lung adenocarcinoma. The sample was peripheral blood mononuclear cells, taken before any cancer treatment.

The chain's CDR3 is CASSPSEWAGMNTEAFF. The CDR3 nucleotides are TGTGCCAGCAGCCCCTCCGAATGGGCAGGGATGAACACTGAAGCTTTCTTT. The chain has TRBV7-8 and TRBJ1-1; TRBD1 is a possible D gene (5 bases). Germline V lookup: CDR1 SGHVS, CDR2 FQNEAQ. Trimming removed 5 bases at V and 0 bases at J, with 19 bases between. This CDR3 contains 17 residues.